The rows below give T cell receptor beta chains drawn from one sample of a study of PD-L1 blockade in urothelial cancer. The table came from immunoSEQ multiplex PCR; TCRdb's copy has only in-frame clones and leaves some out. Of 55,000 to 75,000 clones detected, around four fifths appear once; the ten largest clones hold about 1.6%. The specimen was PBMCs, collected around atezolizumab (anti-PD-L1) treatment. Receptors were obtained from a man in his 70s with urothelial cancer. Each CDR3 is given without its conserved first and last residue. Each record gives: J gene, V gene, D gene, CDR3 protein. D genes are given only for firm matches.

j_call: TRBJ1-2; v_call: TRBV4-1; d_call: .; cdr3_aa: ASSQVTGRANYGYT
j_call: TRBJ1-5; v_call: TRBV9; d_call: .; cdr3_aa: ASSPLGLNNQPQH
j_call: TRBJ2-7; v_call: TRBV18; d_call: .; cdr3_aa: ASSPFQEDYEQY
j_call: TRBJ1-5; v_call: TRBV4-3; d_call: TRBD1; cdr3_aa: ASSRDRGLLPQH
j_call: TRBJ2-2; v_call: TRBV7-2; d_call: .; cdr3_aa: ASSPSIAGELF
j_call: TRBJ2-1; v_call: TRBV7-2; d_call: TRBD2; cdr3_aa: ASSLTLAGIEQF
j_call: TRBJ2-7; v_call: TRBV27; d_call: TRBD2; cdr3_aa: ASIPASGGSYEQY
j_call: TRBJ1-1; v_call: TRBV9; d_call: TRBD1; cdr3_aa: ASSPNRGNTEAF
j_call: TRBJ1-1; v_call: TRBV29-1; d_call: .; cdr3_aa: SGFLGQPNTEAF
j_call: TRBJ1-5; v_call: TRBV5-1; d_call: .; cdr3_aa: ASSLGGISQPQH
j_call: TRBJ1-1; v_call: TRBV30; d_call: .; cdr3_aa: AWTSGPQGTEAF
j_call: TRBJ2-1; v_call: TRBV29-1; d_call: .; cdr3_aa: SVATGEVYNEQF
j_call: TRBJ2-1; v_call: TRBV19; d_call: TRBD2; cdr3_aa: ASTMTSGGYNEQF
j_call: TRBJ1-1; v_call: TRBV5-8; d_call: .; cdr3_aa: ASSLTGNAEAF
j_call: TRBJ1-5; v_call: TRBV29-1; d_call: .; cdr3_aa: SVLDSLNQPQH
j_call: TRBJ1-1; v_call: TRBV28; d_call: .; cdr3_aa: ASRYAGGTEAF
j_call: TRBJ1-1; v_call: TRBV20-1; d_call: TRBD1; cdr3_aa: SARGDSEAF
j_call: TRBJ2-7; v_call: TRBV2; d_call: .; cdr3_aa: ASSEWTIYEQY
j_call: TRBJ1-2; v_call: TRBV6-5; d_call: .; cdr3_aa: ASSPDGRGYGYT
j_call: TRBJ2-2; v_call: TRBV7-3; d_call: TRBD2; cdr3_aa: ASSLLAGGTGELF
j_call: TRBJ2-1; v_call: TRBV13; d_call: TRBD1; cdr3_aa: ASSSGTGGTYNEQF
j_call: TRBJ2-1; v_call: TRBV19; d_call: TRBD2; cdr3_aa: ASSSSGTLGNEQF